This T cell receptor (beta chain) was identified during a study of CD8 T cells in Susac syndrome. Random-hexamer reverse transcription was applied to roughly 0.5 to 1 ug RNA. Amplification of TCR beta CDR3 spanned 54 Vbeta and 13 Jbeta via immunoSEQ multiplex PCR. TCRdb used MiXCR to reprocess the immunoSEQ multiplex PCR reads, holding one entry per CDR3 protein. Among 50,000 to 60,000 distinct CDR3 sequences listed, just over 90% were seen once. The CDR3 loop spans 15 amino acids. V lost 5 bases, J lost 5 bases, and 16 bases lay in between. Sequencing targeted TCR beta in blood CD8+ and CD4+ T cells.

Sequencing was carried out using CD8+ T cells from PBMCs. This chain connects TRBV12-3 or TRBV12-4 to TRBJ2-1; a possible D gene is TRBD2 (7 bases). The receptor was derived from a human donor in good health. The CDR3 sequence: CASSLRGGYHNEQFF. DNA of the CDR3: TGTGCCAGCAGTCTAAGGGGGGGTTACCACAATGAGCAGTTCTTC.